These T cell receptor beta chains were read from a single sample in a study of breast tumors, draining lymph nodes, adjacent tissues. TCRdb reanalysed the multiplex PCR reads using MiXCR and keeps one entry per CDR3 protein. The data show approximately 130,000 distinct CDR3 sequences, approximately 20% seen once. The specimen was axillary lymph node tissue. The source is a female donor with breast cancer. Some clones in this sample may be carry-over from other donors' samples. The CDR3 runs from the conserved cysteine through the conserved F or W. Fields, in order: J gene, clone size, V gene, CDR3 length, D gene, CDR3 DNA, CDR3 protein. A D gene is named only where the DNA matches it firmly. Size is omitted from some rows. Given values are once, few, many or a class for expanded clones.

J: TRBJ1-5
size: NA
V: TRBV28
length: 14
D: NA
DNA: TGTGCCAGCAGGAGTGGACAGATCAATCAGCCCCAGCATTTT
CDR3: CASRSGQINQPQHF

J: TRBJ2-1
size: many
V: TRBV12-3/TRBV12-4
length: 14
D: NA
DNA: TGTGCCAGCAGGCAGTACGGGGTAACTAATGAGCAGTTCTTC
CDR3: CASRQYGVTNEQFF

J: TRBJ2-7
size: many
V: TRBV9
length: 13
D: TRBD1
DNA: TGTGCCAGCAGCCGACAGGGGTCCTACGAGCAGTACTTC
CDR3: CASSRQGSYEQYF

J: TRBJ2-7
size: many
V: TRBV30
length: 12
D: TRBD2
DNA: TGTGCCTGGGGGGAGGGCCCCTACGAGCAGTACTTC
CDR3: CAWGEGPYEQYF

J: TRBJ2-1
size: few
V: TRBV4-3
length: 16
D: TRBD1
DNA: TGCGCCAGCAGCCAAGATTGGGGGACAGGGGTCGGTGAGCAGTTCTTC
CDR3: CASSQDWGTGVGEQFF

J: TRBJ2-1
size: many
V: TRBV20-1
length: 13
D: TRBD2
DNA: TGCAGTGGGAGGACTAGCGGGAGGTATGAGCAGTTCTTC
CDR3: CSGRTSGRYEQFF

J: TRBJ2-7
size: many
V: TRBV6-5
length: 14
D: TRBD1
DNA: TGTGCCAGCAGTACCTGGACAGGGGGGAACGAGCAGTACTTC
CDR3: CASSTWTGGNEQYF

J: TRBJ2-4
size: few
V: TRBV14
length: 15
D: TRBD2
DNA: TGTGCCAGCAGCCAATTAGCGGGAGTGGGAAACATTCAGTACTTC
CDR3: CASSQLAGVGNIQYF

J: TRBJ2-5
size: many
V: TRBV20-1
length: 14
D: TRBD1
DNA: TGCAGTGCCGCCCCAGGGGGCCGTTGGGAGACCCAGTACTTC
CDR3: CSAAPGGRWETQYF

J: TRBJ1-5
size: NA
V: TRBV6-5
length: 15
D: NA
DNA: TGTGTCAGCAGAAGAAAAGGGTTTGGCAATCAGCCCCAGCATTTT
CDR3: CVSRRKGFGNQPQHF

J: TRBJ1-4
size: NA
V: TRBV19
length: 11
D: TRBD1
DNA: TGTGCCAGTAGCCACCGGGACAGTCTGTTTTTT
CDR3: CASSHRDSLFF

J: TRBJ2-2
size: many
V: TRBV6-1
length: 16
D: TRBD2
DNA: TGTGCCAGCACCACCCGTGGTAGCGGGAAGACCGGGGAGCTGTTTTTT
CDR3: CASTTRGSGKTGELFF

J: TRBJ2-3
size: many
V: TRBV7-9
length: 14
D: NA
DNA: TGTGCCAGCAGCTCAGATAGCGGGACAGAGGAAAAGTATTTT
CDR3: CASSSDSGTEEKYF

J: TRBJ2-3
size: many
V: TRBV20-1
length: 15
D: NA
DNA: TGCAGTGCTGATCCGGGACCCCTGGGGGCAGATACGCAGTATTTT
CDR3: CSADPGPLGADTQYF

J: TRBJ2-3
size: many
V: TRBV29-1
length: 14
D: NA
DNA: TGCAGCGCCGGGATGGGGTTAGGCACAGATACGCAGTATTTT
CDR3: CSAGMGLGTDTQYF

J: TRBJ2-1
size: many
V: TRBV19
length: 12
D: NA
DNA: TGTGCCAGTAGAACACAGGGAAATGAGCAGTTCTTC
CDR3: CASRTQGNEQFF

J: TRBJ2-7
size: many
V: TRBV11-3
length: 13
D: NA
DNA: TGTGCCAGCAGCTTAGGCTCAGCCTACGAGCAGTACTTC
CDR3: CASSLGSAYEQYF

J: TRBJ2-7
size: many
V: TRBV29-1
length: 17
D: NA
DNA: TGCAGCTCTCTTCCCCGTCCCCCCTCTGGCGGTACCTACGAGCAGTACTTC
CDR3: CSSLPRPPSGGTYEQYF

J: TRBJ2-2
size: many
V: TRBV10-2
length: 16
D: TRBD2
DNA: TGCGCCAGCACTTCGACTAGCGGGAGAATAGCCGGGGAGCTGTTTTTT
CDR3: CASTSTSGRIAGELFF

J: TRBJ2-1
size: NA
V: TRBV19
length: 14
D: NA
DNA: TGTGCCAGTAGTATAGTTGGGGTTCACAGTGAGCAGTTCTTC
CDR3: CASSIVGVHSEQFF

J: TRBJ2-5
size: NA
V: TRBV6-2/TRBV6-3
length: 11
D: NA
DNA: TGTGCCAGCAGAGCCGGGGAGACCCAGTACTTC
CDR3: CASRAGETQYF

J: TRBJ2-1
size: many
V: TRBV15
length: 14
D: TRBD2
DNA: TGTGCCACCAGCAGACCTAGCGGGACGAATGAGCAGTTCTTC
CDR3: CATSRPSGTNEQFF

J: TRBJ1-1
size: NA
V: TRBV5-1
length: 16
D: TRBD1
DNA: TGCGCCAGCAGCTCGGGACAGTCATTAATGAACACTGAAGCTTTCTTT
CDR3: CASSSGQSLMNTEAFF

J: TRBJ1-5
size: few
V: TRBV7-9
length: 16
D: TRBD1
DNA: TGTGCCAGCAGCTTAGCCTCGGGGCAGGGGGGGCAGCCCCAGCATTTT
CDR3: CASSLASGQGGQPQHF

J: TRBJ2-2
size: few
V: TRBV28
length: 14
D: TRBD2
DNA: TGTGCCAGCATGGTGGGAGGGCCGGTCGGGGAGCTGTTTTTT
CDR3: CASMVGGPVGELFF

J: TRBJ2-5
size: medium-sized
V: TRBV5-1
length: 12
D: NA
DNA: TGTGCCAGCAGTCCCAATCAAGAGACCCAGTACTTC
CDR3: CASSPNQETQYF

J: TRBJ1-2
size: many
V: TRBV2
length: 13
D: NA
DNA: TGTGCCAGCAGTGTAAAAGGTTTGGGTGGCTACACCTTC
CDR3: CASSVKGLGGYTF

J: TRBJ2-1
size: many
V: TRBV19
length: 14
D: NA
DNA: TGTGCCAGTAGTATAGGGGTCAGGAACAATGAGCAGTTCTTC
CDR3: CASSIGVRNNEQFF

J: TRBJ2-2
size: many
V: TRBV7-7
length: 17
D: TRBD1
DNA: TGTGCCAGCAGGCCATTTTTAGGACAGGGGGACACCGGGGAGCTGTTTTTT
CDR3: CASRPFLGQGDTGELFF

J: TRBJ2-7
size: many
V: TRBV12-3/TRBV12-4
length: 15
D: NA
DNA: TGTGCCAGCAGTTTCCAGGCAGGGAGCTCCTACGAGCAGTACTTC
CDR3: CASSFQAGSSYEQYF

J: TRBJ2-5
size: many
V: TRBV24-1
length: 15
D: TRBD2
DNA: TGTGCCACCAGTCCCTCGGGAGGGCCCCAAGAGACCCAGTACTTC
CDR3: CATSPSGGPQETQYF

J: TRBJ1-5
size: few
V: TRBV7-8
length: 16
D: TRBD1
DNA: TGTGCCAGCAGCTTAACGACGGAAGGGGGCAGTCAGCCCCAGCATTTT
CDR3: CASSLTTEGGSQPQHF

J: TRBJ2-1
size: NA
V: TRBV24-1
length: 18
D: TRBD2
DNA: TGTGCCACCAGTGGGGTAGCGGGAGACGGGCGATCCTACAATGAGCAGTTCTTC
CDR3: CATSGVAGDGRSYNEQFF

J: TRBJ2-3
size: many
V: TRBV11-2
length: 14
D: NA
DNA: TGTGCCAGCAGCCTCGGTCGGGCCACAGATACGCAGTATTTT
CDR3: CASSLGRATDTQYF

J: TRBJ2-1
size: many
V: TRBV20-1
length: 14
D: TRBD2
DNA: TGCAGTGCTACTAGGACTAGCGGTTACAATGAGCAGTTCTTC
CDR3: CSATRTSGYNEQFF

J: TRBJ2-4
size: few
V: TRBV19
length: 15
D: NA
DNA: TGTGCCAGTAGTATAGAGGGGGGCCTAAAAAACATTCAGTACTTC
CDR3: CASSIEGGLKNIQYF